This T cell receptor beta chain emerged from a study of T cells in women clearing cervical HPV infection. Broader study findings: Richness differences could reflect unmeasured T-cell content per sample.

Sequenced by immunoSEQ multiplex PCR; TCRdb stores in-frame clones only, minus some. The sample's table shows 30,000 or so clones. CDR3 length: 15 residues. CDR1 KGHSH and CDR2 LQKENI come from the germline V gene. Concerning this clone itself: The target antigen is unknown. The read terminates 3 residues ahead of where the CDR3 ends, so the germline J gene completes it.

The rearrangement joins TRBV18 to TRBJ1-1; TRBD1 matches 8 bases. Sequencing used blood buffy coat. The source is a woman aged 18 to 75 with a cervical HPV16 infection that either progressed to CIN3+ or cleared (not recorded which). The CDR3 DNA, read in part, is TGTGCCAGCTCACCAGGGGGGGGGACAGGCAATTTG. Protein: CASSPGGGTGNL. The CDR3, in full, reads CASSPGGGTGNLAFF.